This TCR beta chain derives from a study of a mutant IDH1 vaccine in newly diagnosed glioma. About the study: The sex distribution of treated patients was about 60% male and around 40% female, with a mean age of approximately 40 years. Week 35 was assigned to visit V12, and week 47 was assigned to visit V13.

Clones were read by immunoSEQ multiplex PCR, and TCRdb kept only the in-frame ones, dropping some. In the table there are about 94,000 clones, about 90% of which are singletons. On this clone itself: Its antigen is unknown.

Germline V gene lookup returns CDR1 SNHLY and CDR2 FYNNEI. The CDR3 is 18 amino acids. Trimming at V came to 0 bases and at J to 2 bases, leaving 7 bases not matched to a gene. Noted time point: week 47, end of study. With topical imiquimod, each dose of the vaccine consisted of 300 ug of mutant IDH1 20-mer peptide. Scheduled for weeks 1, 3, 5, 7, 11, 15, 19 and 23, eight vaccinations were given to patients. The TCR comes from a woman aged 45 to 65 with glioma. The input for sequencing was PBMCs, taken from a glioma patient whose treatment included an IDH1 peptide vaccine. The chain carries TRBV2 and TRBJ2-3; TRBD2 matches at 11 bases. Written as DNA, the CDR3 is TGTGCCAGCAGTGAAGCGCTGACTAGCGGGACTTCCACAGATACGCAGTATTTT. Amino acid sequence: CASSEALTSGTSTDTQYF.